These T cell receptor beta chains were read from a single sample in a study of identical twins. TCRdb re-analysed the 5' RACE reads in MiXCR, keeping a single row per CDR3 protein. The sample carries hundreds of thousands of distinct CDR3 sequences, 18% recorded once. These data are also associated with another study on T cells expressing NK-cell markers.

The sequencing sample was made of PBMCs. Receptor source: a woman younger than 35 in good health. Each CDR3 is given with its conserved first and last residue. The order of the fields is D gene, clone size, V gene, J gene, CDR3 DNA, CDR3 protein. A D gene is named only where the DNA matches it firmly. Only some rows state a clone size, as once, few, many or a class for expanded clones.

d_call: .
clone_size: .
v_call: TRBV29-1
j_call: TRBJ2-7
cdr3_nt: TGCAGCGTTCTCCAGAGGTCCTACGAGCAGTACTTC
cdr3_aa: CSVLQRSYEQYF

d_call: .
clone_size: .
v_call: TRBV11-2
j_call: TRBJ2-2
cdr3_nt: TGTGCCAGCAGCTATACTAGTGGGGGAACCGGGAAGCTGTTTTTT
cdr3_aa: CASSYTSGGTGKLFF

d_call: .
clone_size: few
v_call: TRBV20-1
j_call: TRBJ2-1
cdr3_nt: TGCAGTGCTAGAGATCGCCTAGCGTCCGATGAGCAGTTCTTC
cdr3_aa: CSARDRLASDEQFF

d_call: .
clone_size: .
v_call: TRBV20-1
j_call: TRBJ2-6
cdr3_nt: TGCAGTGCTAGTAAAGGAGACCCTACTGGGGCCAACGTCCTGACTTTC
cdr3_aa: CSASKGDPTGANVLTF

d_call: TRBD2
clone_size: few
v_call: TRBV20-1
j_call: TRBJ2-5
cdr3_nt: TGCAGTGCTCCAGGGGTAGCGGGAGGGGAGACCCAGTACTTC
cdr3_aa: CSAPGVAGGETQYF

d_call: TRBD1
clone_size: .
v_call: TRBV15
j_call: TRBJ2-3
cdr3_nt: TGTGCCACCAGCAGAGTAGGGACAGGGGGTGACACGCAGTATTTT
cdr3_aa: CATSRVGTGGDTQYF

d_call: TRBD2
clone_size: few
v_call: TRBV12-3/TRBV12-4
j_call: TRBJ2-7
cdr3_nt: TGTGCCAGCAGCCCCTCACTAGCGGGGGGGCACGAGCAGTACTTC
cdr3_aa: CASSPSLAGGHEQYF

d_call: .
clone_size: .
v_call: TRBV29-1
j_call: TRBJ2-7
cdr3_nt: TGCAGCGTTGTCCCCCACTCCTACGAGCAGTACTTC
cdr3_aa: CSVVPHSYEQYF

d_call: TRBD2
clone_size: .
v_call: TRBV20-1
j_call: TRBJ2-3
cdr3_nt: TGCAGTGCTAGAGACGGTCGGGGGGTAGATACGCAGTATTTT
cdr3_aa: CSARDGRGVDTQYF

d_call: .
clone_size: .
v_call: TRBV20-1
j_call: TRBJ2-7
cdr3_nt: TGCAGTGCTAGAGATAGGAGGGGCTCCTACGAGCAGTACTTC
cdr3_aa: CSARDRRGSYEQYF